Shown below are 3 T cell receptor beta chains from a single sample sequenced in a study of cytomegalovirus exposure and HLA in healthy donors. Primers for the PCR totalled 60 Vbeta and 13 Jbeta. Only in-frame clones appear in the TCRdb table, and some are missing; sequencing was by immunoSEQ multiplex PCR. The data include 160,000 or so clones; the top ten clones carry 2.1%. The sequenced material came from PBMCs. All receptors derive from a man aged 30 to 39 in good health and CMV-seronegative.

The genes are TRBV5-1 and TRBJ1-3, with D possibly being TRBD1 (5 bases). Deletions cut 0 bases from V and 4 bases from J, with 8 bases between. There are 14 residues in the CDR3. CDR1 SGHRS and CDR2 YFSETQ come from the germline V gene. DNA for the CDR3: TGCGCCAGCAGCTTGGGGACAATAGGAAACACCATATATTTT. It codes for CASSLGTIGNTIYF.

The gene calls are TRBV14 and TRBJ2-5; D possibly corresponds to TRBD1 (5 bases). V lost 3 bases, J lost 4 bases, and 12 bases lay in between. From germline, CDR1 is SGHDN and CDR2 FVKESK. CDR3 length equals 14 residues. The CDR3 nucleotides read TGTGCCAGCAGCCAGAGCAGGGTTGGAGAGACCCAGTACTTC. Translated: CASSQSRVGETQYF.

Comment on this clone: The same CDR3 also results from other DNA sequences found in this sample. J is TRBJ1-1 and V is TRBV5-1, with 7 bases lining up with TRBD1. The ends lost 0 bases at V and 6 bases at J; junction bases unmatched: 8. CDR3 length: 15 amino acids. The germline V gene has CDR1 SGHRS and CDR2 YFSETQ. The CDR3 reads CASSLEGARGAEAFF. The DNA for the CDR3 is TGCGCCAGCAGCTTGGAGGGAGCCAGGGGGGCTGAAGCTTTCTTT.